The T cell receptor (beta chain) described here comes from a study of blood T cells in healthy people across ages. The CDR3 runs 13 residues. Trimming took off 6 bases at V and 6 bases at J, with 11 bases between the two ends. PCR was performed a second time for about 7 to 11 cycles using a sample-barcoded 5' primer and a J-beta primer mix. MiXCR was run by TCRdb on the 5' RACE reads, yielding one entry per CDR3 protein. Of around 750,000 distinct CDR3 sequences listed, roughly 50% are singletons. Each donor supplied around 9.9 milliliters of peripheral blood. Total RNA extracted from each sample amounted to at least 5.5 micrograms.

This clonotype was obtained from an elderly man in good health. The sample was blood. The rearrangement uses TRBV12-3 or TRBV12-4 and TRBJ1-4, with D tentatively TRBD1 (6 bases). This chain's CDR3 is CASRGQSDEKLFF. In DNA form, the CDR3 reads TGTGCCAGCAGGGGACAATCAGATGAAAAACTGTTTTTT.